One T cell receptor (beta chain) is described in this entry. No cognate antigen has been identified for it. Nothing much larger sits one base from this clone, and base qualities are not available. The sample is drawn from a study of cytomegalovirus exposure and HLA in healthy donors (dated by TCRdb to the late 2010s). General notes on the study: An earlier analysis of approximately 590 of the donors reported roughly 270 Gb of sequence data and roughly 110 million unique TCR beta sequences from about 180 million T cells. A later analysis re-examined previously published TCR beta repertoires from roughly 650 donors and added high-resolution HLA genotyping to investigate patterns of TCR occurrence. A separate validation cohort of roughly 130 different subjects was used in addition to the approximately 640-subject first cohort. To predict cytomegalovirus infection status, the study combined high-throughput TCR immunosequencing, statistical association of individual TCRs with disease status, and machine learning. Of the 300 to 500 genotyped donors, 80% to 90% were placed in the genetic ancestry cluster associated with self-reported Caucasian donors. Genome-wide SNP genotypes for about 60% of the roughly 670 donors were used in a later genetic analysis, which treated that subset as a discovery cohort. The T cell repertoires of several hundred subjects were profiled by immunosequencing and related to cytomegalovirus serostatus. An early release that covered some 640 HLA-typed donors contained approximately 300 gigabases of sequencing data and tens of millions of unique TCR sequences. Typing coverage differed by locus: A, B, C, DRB1 and DQB1 were typed in about 620-640 donors, DQA1 in about 560, DPA1 in 606, and DPB1 in 450 to 490. To decide whether each TCR beta V gene segment behaved as functional or pseudogenic, an earlier analysis of some 600 of the donors relied on high-throughput TCR beta sequencing. HLA typing covered class I and class II loci at four-digit resolution. The aim of the study was to test whether cataloging public T cell receptors could identify signatures of past pathogen exposure. Across 398 genotyped donors of the cohort, an average of about 240,000 unique TCR beta nucleotide sequences per donor were sequenced, and 15% to 20% of those sequences were non-productive. Roughly five DR-DQ haplotypes were treated as single units for association and clustering because of strong linkage in the cohort. The later analysis used no new phenotypic data to find candidate immune exposures, relying instead on TCR beta sequences and their occurrence across donors. All discovery cohort repertoires had been generated using a single sequencing platform. Donor age, sex, ethnicity and CMV serostatus were collected together with the repertoire data.

In total, approximately 610 healthy bone marrow donors made up the cohort. All cohort members were sampled while nominally healthy, although unrecorded immune exposures were likely present. The donor was CMV seropositive and belonged to the group of 250 to 300 seropositive cohort members. Each donor provided a peripheral blood sample, and peripheral blood mononuclear cells were used for TCR beta sequencing. The Qiagen DNeasy Blood Extraction Kit was used to extract genomic DNA from the blood cell samples. Including the terminal cysteine and phenylalanine, the CDR3 comprises 14 residues. The CDR3 DNA has 42 bases and is translated from base 1. Based on the germline V gene (reference sequence), the CDR1 and CDR2 sequences are SGHNT and YYREEE. Trimming removed 0 bases from V and 4 bases from J; the gene matches leave 4 bases unexplained. Study-level results and caveats: Compared with the approximately 670-donor mean, donors in an Asian-associated ancestry cluster had fewer N-insertions in productive TCRs, according to a later genetic analysis. In a later genetic analysis, a missense DCLRE1C variant was associated with V-gene and J-gene trimming of TCR beta chains, and the association was replicated in an independent cohort. Most TCR sequences were observed very rarely across donors, whereas some public TCRs were present in many individuals. Some IMGT-functional V segments, including TRBV6-2 and TRBV6-3, could not be distinguished by the 87-base-pair reads and were therefore excluded. The study gave a list of some 150 TCR beta chains associated with cytomegalovirus. According to a later analysis, parvovirus B19, influenza, CMV and Epstein-Barr virus appeared linked to several top co-occurrence clusters. Assigning TCR associations to individual alleles was difficult when HLA alleles, especially DR and DQ, strongly co-occurred. The authors suggested that the approach could potentially be generalized to other disease states and immunological phenotypes. In a later analysis, 15,000 to 20,000 TCR beta sequences were associated with specific HLA alleles at a false discovery rate of 0.05. Because HLA typing was unavailable for some donors at each locus, only the typed subset was used in association tests. The earlier analysis of approximately 560 of the donors excluded 15 to 20 rarely observed V segments, including chromosome 9 orphons, because counts were too low. Only TCR beta chains were sequenced in this cohort, and the absence of alpha or paired-chain data limited detectable features. In a later analysis, the rate of TCR association differed among HLA loci, with DRB1 alleles having the most associated TCRs and HLA-C alleles having the fewest. Linkage disequilibrium might explain the correlated functional status among segregating V segments, but an unknown experimental factor could not be excluded. Most CMV-associated TCR beta chains appeared to be HLA-restricted in a later analysis, and the HLA associations seemed to be driven largely by CMV exposure. In vitro tests confirmed that a few of the cytomegalovirus-associated TCR beta chains recognize cytomegalovirus antigens. The classifier was reported to diagnose cytomegalovirus status with high specificity and sensitivity in both the original and validation cohorts. In an earlier analysis of about 600 of the donors, most TCR beta V segments appeared in productive rearrangements about 87% or about 30% of the time, broadly matching IMGT annotations. Immune exposure information for the cohort was limited to CMV serostatus. A further reported finding was that TCR beta sequences accurately predicted the HLA-A and HLA-B alleles for most subjects in the first cohort. A later analysis found that HLA-associated TCR beta chains were more clonally expanded and had lower generation probabilities than equally common non-associated chains. A cluster of highly shared sequence variants was judged likely to be a technical artifact of the sequencing pipeline. Roughly uniform sequencing depth across donors was assumed in presence/absence analyses, although this assumption may not hold.

The library was built by means of the immunoSEQ multiplex PCR assay. The multiplex PCR relied on a mix of 60 forward primers for TCR Vbeta segments and 13 reverse primers for TCR Jbeta segments. A multiplex PCR assay on genomic DNA amplified the CDR3 region of rearranged TCR beta genes. The amplified TCR beta libraries were sequenced on the Illumina HiSeq System as 87-base-pair reads. The original methods were these. A later analysis tallied 80 million to 95 million unique TCR beta chains across the 666 repertoires, and some 12 million of those chains were shared by two or more donors. To remove PCR and sequencing errors, raw reads were error-corrected and collapsed into unique sequences using a nearest-neighbor algorithm that merged closely related sequences. Alignment of CDR3 sequences to IMGT reference sequences was used to assign V, D and J gene segments. For a sequence to be retained, a match of at least six nucleotides was required to both a V gene segment and a J gene segment. Rearrangements were classified as productive when the CDR3 lacked stop codons and remained in frame with V and J, and all other rearrangements were classified as non-productive. CDR3 was defined according to IMGT convention as the region running from the second conserved V-encoded cysteine to the conserved J-encoded phenylalanine. Sequences without an unambiguous match to a single V gene segment were excluded from the earlier analysis of a few hundred of the donors. In an earlier analysis of around 590 of the donors, a V segment was called functional when productive rearrangements were above 56.7%, and segregating when the standard deviation between donors exceeded 5%. A statistical classification framework was built for diagnosing cytomegalovirus status from the catalog of TCR beta chain sequences. In a later analysis, V and J genes were assigned by comparing TCR nucleotide sequences against IMGT/GENE-DB human TR gene sequences. A later analysis assigned CDR3 sequences and most-parsimonious VDJ recombination scenarios with the TCRdist pipeline. In a later analysis, each TCR beta chain was defined by its CDR3 amino acid sequence together with its V-gene family, and reads lacking a unique V-gene family were excluded. A later analysis removed 500 to 600 highly shared, low-generation-probability nucleotide sequences to deal with suspected cross-contamination and a sequencing artifact. In a later analysis, a clonal expansion index was calculated for each public chain from normalized within-repertoire ranks of inferred template counts. In a later analysis, generation probabilities were computed using a VDJ recombination model fitted to out-of-frame rearrangements, and the results were checked against IGoR. In a later analysis, TCR-TCR, TCR-HLA and TCR-CMV co-occurrence was scored with hypergeometric tests, and a repertoire-size bias correction was applied to TCR pairs. False discovery rates were estimated in a later analysis by permuting HLA or CMV assignments 20 times. In a later analysis, co-occurring TCRs were grouped using DBSCAN, and TCRdist sequence similarity was added for clustering within HLA-allele-positive subsets. Repertoires with fewer than 30,000 or more than 120,000 public chains were left out of co-occurrence clustering, as were roughly five repertoires with anomalous nucleotide sharing. TCRdb re-hosts the immuneACCESS table, in-frame sequences only. Its copies lack some clones; in the studies checked, an unresolved V gene accounts for under half of them, and the cause for the rest is not known. V, J and clone size are taken as reported in that table, and D and trimming were inferred from the DNA itself. In all, the sample holds about 120,000 clones, and around 77% of those were seen once. The ten most abundant clones make up about 5.8% of the sample.

The sample consisted of PBMCs. The clonotype comes from a man aged 18 to 30 in good health and CMV-seropositive. This chain joins TRBV5-4 to TRBJ2-7, with TRBD1 identical over 7 junction bases. The sequence in DNA is TGTGCCAGCAGCTTGGAACCGGGACAGTACGAGCAGTACTTC. It translates to CASSLEPGQYEQYF.